This passage covers 27 T cell receptor beta chains from one sample sequenced in a study of cytomegalovirus exposure and HLA in healthy donors. Primers included in the PCR were 60 Vbeta and 13 Jbeta primers. Generated by immunoSEQ multiplex PCR, the TCRdb table keeps only in-frame clones and is missing some. Of about 170,000 clones listed, around 85% are singletons. Sequencing was done on a sample of PBMCs. These TCRs come from a male donor in good health and CMV-seronegative.

V and J are TRBV5-4 and TRBJ2-5, with 12 bases aligning to TRBD1. Germline V gene data show CDR1 as SGHNT and CDR2 as YYREEE (reference sequence). J lost 4 bases, V lost 0 bases, and 1 base had no gene match. This CDR3 contains 15 residues. The CDR3 region has the DNA TGTGCCAGCAGCTTGGGGGGACAGGGGGCAGAGACCCAGTACTTC. Amino acids: CASSLGGQGAETQYF.

V gene TRBV4-3 combines with J gene TRBJ1-4; D perhaps matches TRBD1 (5 bases). Trimming stripped 5 bases from V and 8 bases from J, with 18 bases between. CDR1 is LGHNA and CDR2 is YSLEER in the germline V gene. This CDR3 has 15 amino acids. CDR3 sequence (DNA): TGCGCCAGCAGCTACCAGACCCTGGGGGGGGAAAAACTGTTTTTT. Amino acids: CASSYQTLGGEKLFF.

The CDR3 protein is CASSGGARGYTF. The DNA for the CDR3 is TGTGCCAGTAGTGGTGGGGCGCGGGGCTACACCTTC. The V gene is TRBV19, the J gene TRBJ1-2; D is possibly TRBD1 (5 bases). Germline V lookup: CDR1 LNHDA, CDR2 SQIVND (reference sequence). This CDR3 is 12 amino acids long. Trimming removed 5 bases at V and 8 bases at J, with 12 bases between.

This clone was observed once. The chain has TRBV30 and TRBJ1-2; the match to TRBD1 covers 7 bases. Losses at the gene ends were 4 bases for V and 4 bases for J; bases not matched to a gene: 9. This CDR3 comprises 14 residues. From germline, CDR1 is GTSNPN and CDR2 SVGIG (reference sequence). The CDR3 bases are TGTGCCTGGACGAGGGGGCCCTATGGCTATGGCTACACCTTC. Residues: CAWTRGPYGYGYTF.

The J gene is TRBJ1-1, the V gene TRBV6-5; 10 bases align to TRBD1. The V gene end was trimmed by 5 bases and the J gene end by 6 bases; junction bases not matched to a gene: 6. CDR3 length equals 14 residues. CDR1 is MNHEY and CDR2 is SVGAGI in the germline V gene. CDR3 amino acids: CASSRDRGDAEAFF. The CDR3 nucleotides are TGTGCCAGCAGTAGGGACAGGGGCGACGCTGAAGCTTTCTTT.

For this clone: Germline and junction disagree at one end, which may indicate a read error. This chain uses TRBV9 with TRBJ1-2, with 7 bases fitting TRBD1. The CDR3 loop spans 15 amino acids. Germline V lookup: CDR1 SGDLS, CDR2 YYNGEE. Here the CDR3 reads CVSSPGQAYNYGYTF. CDR3 coding DNA: TGTGTCAGCAGCCCCGGACAGGCCTACAACTATGGCTACACCTTC.

The table lists this clone with a count of one. The chain links TRBV19 to TRBJ2-7; D is perhaps TRBD1 (6 bases). V lost 5 bases to trimming and J lost 0 bases, with 11 bases between them. The CDR3 spans 14 residues. CDR1 is LNHDA and CDR2 is SQIVND in the germline V gene (reference sequence). CDR3 DNA sequence: TGTGCCAGTAGTGTTACAGGGTTCTCCTACGAGCAGTACTTC. This gives the protein CASSVTGFSYEQYF.

The chain is built from TRBV27 and TRBJ1-5; 7 nucleotides agree with TRBD1. From germline, CDR1 is MNHEY and CDR2 SMNVEV (reference sequence). The V gene end was trimmed by 5 bases and the J gene end by 0 bases; junction bases not matched to a gene: 4. CDR3 size: 15 residues. CDR3 bases: TGTGCCAGCAGTCCAGGGGGGTATAGCAATCAGCCCCAGCATTTT. Its protein product is CASSPGGYSNQPQHF.

The chain is built from TRBV18 and TRBJ1-1; 10 bases map to TRBD1. From germline, CDR1 is KGHSH and CDR2 LQKENI. V lost 3 bases to trimming and J lost 5 bases; unmatched junction nucleotides: 3. CDR3 length: 14 residues. The CDR3 DNA follows: TGTGCCAGCTCACCCGGGACAGGGGAGACTGAAGCTTTCTTT. Protein sequence: CASSPGTGETEAFF.

V is TRBV7-6 and J is TRBJ2-1; 9 bases match TRBD1. Per germline, CDR1 SGHVS and CDR2 FNYEAQ. Trimming removed 3 bases from V and 2 bases from J; junction bases left unmatched: 2. The CDR3 covers 15 residues. The CDR3 loop reads CASSLGQGPYNEQFF. The DNA of the CDR3 is TGTGCCAGCAGCTTGGGACAGGGACCCTACAATGAGCAGTTCTTC.

The count of this clone is one. The rearrangement uses TRBV30 and TRBJ1-2, with D unclear. The CDR3 is made up of 11 amino acids. The germline CDR1 and CDR2 sequences are GTSNPN and SVGIG (reference sequence). V dropped 4 bases and J dropped 8 bases, with 11 bases sitting between them. CDR3 sequence: CAWNAGAGYTF. The CDR3 bases are TGTGCCTGGAATGCGGGTGCGGGCTACACCTTC.

This clone was observed a handful of times. The CDR3 nucleotides are TGTGCCAGCAGCCTCTCGGGACAGGGGATCGGCTACACCTTC. The encoded protein is CASSLSGQGIGYTF. This chain links TRBV7-9 with TRBJ1-2, with 10 bases aligning to TRBD1. Per germline, CDR1 SEHNR and CDR2 FQNEAQ (reference sequence). This CDR3 region has 14 residues. J gave up 8 bases and V 5 bases, and 8 bases lay outside the gene matches.

This clone was observed a handful of times. The chain joins TRBV7-9 to TRBJ1-1; D uncertain. The CDR3 is made up of 15 amino acids. CDR1 is SEHNR and CDR2 is FQNEAQ in the germline V gene (reference sequence). The V and J ends lost 2 bases and 0 bases respectively, with 10 bases between them. In DNA form, the CDR3 reads TGTGCCAGCAGCTTAAGGCAGGCTATGAACACTGAAGCTTTCTTT. It specifies CASSLRQAMNTEAFF.

The genes are TRBV6-1 and TRBJ1-5; a possible D gene is TRBD1 (6 bases). This CDR3 region has 13 residues. The V end was cut by 7 bases, the J end by 4 bases, with 11 bases between. The germline gives CDR1 MNHNS, CDR2 SASEGT. In DNA, the CDR3 is TGTGCCAGCACCCCCACAGGGAATCAGCCCCAGCATTTT. Its protein product is CASTPTGNQPQHF.

CDR3: CASSLGSGYGYTF. CDR3 nucleotide sequence: TGTGCCAGCAGCTTAGGATCAGGGTATGGCTACACCTTC. The rearrangement joins TRBV7-9 to TRBJ1-2; D is possibly TRBD1 (5 bases). The CDR3 has 13 residues. From germline, CDR1 is SEHNR and CDR2 FQNEAQ (reference sequence). Trimming stripped 1 base from V and 5 bases from J, with 8 bases between.

The chain has TRBV10-3 and TRBJ1-2, with TRBD1 matching over 8 bases. This CDR3 has 15 amino acids. The germline V gene encodes CDR1 ENHRY and CDR2 SYGVKD. V dropped 4 bases and J dropped 4; count of bases not matched to a gene: 8. The CDR3 loop is CAISVQGGKGYGYTF. As DNA, the CDR3 is TGTGCCATCAGTGTACAGGGGGGAAAGGGCTATGGCTACACCTTC.

This chain joins TRBV2 and TRBJ1-5; D unresolved. Per germline, CDR1 SNHLY and CDR2 FYNNEI. Trimming cost V 1 base and J 3 bases, with 10 bases left between them. This CDR3 has 15 amino acids. CDR3: CASSEVPGINQPQHF. The CDR3 nucleotides are TGTGCCAGCAGTGAAGTACCGGGTATCAATCAGCCCCAGCATTTT.

The chain combines TRBV18 with TRBJ1-4, with D perhaps matching TRBD1 (5 bases). The CDR3 runs to 15 residues. V lost 1 base and J lost 1, with 7 bases in between. The germline gives CDR1 KGHSH, CDR2 LQKENI. The CDR3 spells CASSPRQGTNEKLFF. CDR3 in DNA: TGTGCCAGCTCACCACGTCAGGGAACTAATGAAAAACTGTTTTTT.

CDR3 nucleotides: TGTGCCAGCTCATCCCAGACAGAAACAGATACGCAGTATTTT. It translates to CASSSQTETDTQYF. The chain joins TRBV18 to TRBJ2-3; D is perhaps TRBD1 (5 bases). V was shortened by 5 bases and J by 3 bases, with 12 bases between the two germline ends. Germline V CDR1 and CDR2: KGHSH, LQKENI. The CDR3 is made up of 14 amino acids.

The V and J genes are TRBV4-1 and TRBJ2-1, with 12 bases that match TRBD2. The CDR3 is 15 residues long. The germline V gene has CDR1 MGHRA and CDR2 YSYEKL. Losses at the gene ends were 3 bases for V and 10 bases for J; bases not matched to a gene: 7. The CDR3 nucleotides are TGCGCCAGCAGCCACGGACTAGCGGGGACCACCGAGCAGTTCTTC. Encoded protein: CASSHGLAGTTEQFF.

The CDR3 DNA reads TGTGCCAGCAGTTACTCAGGGGGGCGGGGGTCCTACGAGCAGTACTTC. This translates into CASSYSGGRGSYEQYF. The gene calls are TRBV6-5 and TRBJ2-7, with D perhaps matching TRBD2 (7 bases). This CDR3 has 16 residues. CDR1 is MNHEY and CDR2 is SVGAGI in the germline V gene. The ends were cut back, 0 bases at V and 1 base at J, with 13 bases in the middle.

The chain recombines TRBV7-2 with TRBJ2-1, with TRBD2 matching 8 bases. This CDR3 contains 15 residues. From germline, CDR1 is SGHTA and CDR2 FQGNSA. V was clipped by 3 bases and J by 5 bases; unmatched bases: 6. This chain's CDR3 is CASSFSWTSHNEQFF. The CDR3 DNA reads as TGTGCCAGCAGCTTCTCCTGGACTAGCCACAATGAGCAGTTCTTC.

The chain carries TRBV20-1 and TRBJ2-7; D unresolved. Germline V gives CDR1 DFQATT, CDR2 SNEGSKA (reference sequence). Trimming stripped 5 bases from V and 3 bases from J, with 8 bases between. This CDR3 has 11 residues. The CDR3 loop is CSAYQYYEQYF. In nucleotides, the CDR3 is TGCAGTGCTTATCAGTACTACGAGCAGTACTTC.

V gene TRBV6-6 combines with J gene TRBJ1-1, with D possibly TRBD1 on 5 matching bases. This CDR3 spans 16 amino acids. V lost 6 bases and J lost 1, with 18 bases in between. Germline lookup yields CDR1 MNHNY and CDR2 SVGAGI (reference sequence). The CDR3 sequence is CASSHTGRDSNTEAFF. CDR3 nucleotide sequence: TGTGCCAGCAGCCACACAGGTCGTGATTCGAACACTGAAGCTTTCTTT.

The chain links TRBV7-8 to TRBJ2-7; maybe TRBD2 (5 bases). Trimming stripped 6 bases from V and 3 bases from J, with 9 bases between. The germline CDR1 and CDR2 sequences are SGHVS and FQNEAQ. The CDR3 totals 12 residues. In nucleotides, the CDR3 is TGTGCCAGCAGTCGGGCGGGCTACGAGCAGTACTTC. This sequence encodes CASSRAGYEQYF.

The chain has TRBV4-1 and TRBJ1-5; TRBD1 might be the D (6 bases). The V gene's germline CDR1 is MGHRA and CDR2 YSYEKL. This CDR3 spans 17 amino acids. V lost 3 bases and J lost 7, with 22 bases in between. CDR3 DNA sequence: TGCGCCAGCAGCCAGGACTGGACAGTCCGGGGTGGACAGCCCCAGCATTTT. Translated: CASSQDWTVRGGQPQHF.

The genes are TRBV5-1 and TRBJ2-1; the match to TRBD1 covers 7 bases. The germline CDR1 and CDR2 sequences are SGHRS and YFSETQ. The ends lost 4 bases at V and 2 bases at J; junction bases unmatched: 6. CDR3 length equals 15 residues. CDR3 loop: CASSQGGRTYNEQFF. The CDR3 nucleotides are TGCGCCAGCAGCCAAGGGGGCCGAACCTACAATGAGCAGTTCTTC.